This T cell receptor beta chain was captured by sequencing in a study of STAT5B mutations in CD4+ large granular lymphocyte leukemia. Points from the study as a whole: TRBV06-family usage was enriched in top patient clones (8/27) versus controls (2/35).

On this clone itself: The antigen is not known.

The assay was immunoSEQ multiplex PCR, and TCRdb's table has in-frame clones only and misses some. This table has fewer than 35,000 clones, just under 80% appearing once. Between the trimmed V and J ends, which lost 4 bases and 7 bases, there was a span of 10 bases. Germline V gene lookup returns CDR1 SQVTM and CDR2 ANQGSEA. The CDR3 sequence is 12 residues long. The material sequenced was CD4+ T cells from blood buffy coats. The clonotype was recovered from a human donor in good health. V and J are TRBV29-1 and TRBJ2-2, with D perhaps matching TRBD1 (6 bases). The CDR3 DNA follows: TGCAGCGTTGGCCAGGGGCACGGGGAGCTGTTTTTT. Translated, it gives CSVGQGHGELFF.